This T cell receptor beta chain comes out of a study of blood T cells in healthy people across ages. This clonotype was detected only a few times. Its antigen is currently unknown. V gave up 1 base and J gave up 5 bases, with 12 bases separating them. CDR1 is SEHNR, CDR2 FQNEAQ, per germline (reference sequence). CDR3 length: 15 amino acids. Combining a sample-barcoded 5' primer with a J-beta primer mix, a second PCR ran for about 7 to 12 cycles. TCRdb re-analysed the 5' RACE reads in MiXCR, keeping a single row per CDR3 protein. This repertoire shows about 2 million distinct CDR3 sequences, 49% found once; its top ten account for about 2.1%. Study-wide points: No one knew whether donors had CMV, which possibly confounded expanded clonotype changes. Long-lived and aged donors differed, with more naive CD4+ cells and higher diversity in the long-lived. In these data, TCR beta diversity tracked strongly with naive T cell percentage.

V gene TRBV7-9 combines with J gene TRBJ2-1; D possibly corresponds to TRBD1 (6 bases). The receptor was isolated from a woman in her 40s in good health. Material for sequencing was blood. In DNA, the CDR3 is TGTGCCAGCAGCTTAGTGGCAGGGGACGACAATGAGCAGTTCTTC. It yields the protein CASSLVAGDDNEQFF. Filled out from reference TRBV7-9 and TRBJ2-1, the complete variable domain reads DTGVSQNPRHKITKRGQNVTFRCDPISEHNRLYWYRQTLGQGPEFLTYFQNEAQLEKSRLLSDRFSAERPKGSFSTLEIQRTEQGDSAMYLCASSLVAGDDNEQFFGPGTRLTVL.